A single sample gave rise to the 26 T cell receptor beta chains below, sequenced in a study of beta chain features in type 1 diabetes. No antigen has been identified for these receptors. The whole isolated RNA underwent reverse transcription, so sequencing captured expressed TCRB transcripts. This table comes from immunoSEQ multiplex PCR, and its TCRdb copy is limited to in-frame clones, with some not included. Among some 120,000 clones listed, about 18% were seen once. Study conclusions and caveats: All four CD4+ subsets from Type 1 diabetes patients carried moderately but significantly shorter TCRB CDR3s.

The sequencing sample was made of central memory CD4+ T cells from blood. These receptors were collected from a man between 18 and 29 years old with type 1 diabetes.

The chain couples TRBV30 to TRBJ2-2; 10 bases map to TRBD1. The CDR3 is 16 residues long. V dropped 4 bases and J dropped 0; count of bases not matched to a gene: 5. Germline values: CDR1 GTSNPN, CDR2 SVGIG (reference sequence). CDR3 residues: CAWNRQGATNTGELFF. The CDR3, as DNA: TGTGCCTGGAATAGACAGGGGGCGACGAACACCGGGGAGCTGTTTTTT.

J is TRBJ2-7 and V is TRBV6-6; D call uncertain. CDR1 is MNHNY and CDR2 is SVGAGI in the germline V gene (reference sequence). Between the trimmed V and J ends, which lost 0 bases and 5 bases, there was a span of 8 bases. There are 13 residues in the CDR3. CDR3 loop: CASSYSAENEQYF. CDR3 nucleotide sequence: TGTGCCAGCAGTTACTCGGCCGAGAACGAGCAGTACTTC.

This clone was observed many times. The chain has TRBV28 and TRBJ2-3; 9 positions agree with TRBD1. The CDR3 consists of 15 residues. Losses at the gene ends were 4 bases for V and 5 bases for J; bases not matched to a gene: 7. Germline CDR1 and CDR2: MDHEN and SYDVKM. The chain's CDR3 is CASSSGTGTKDTQYF. The CDR3 nucleotides read TGTGCCAGCAGTTCCGGGACAGGGACAAAAGATACGCAGTATTTT. The variable domain in full, with the rest retrieved from reference TRBV28 and TRBJ2-3, is DVKVTQSSRYLVKRTGEKVFLECVQDMDHENMFWYRQDPGLGLRLIYFSYDVKMKEKGDIPEGYSVSREKKERFSLILESASTNQTSMYLCASSSGTGTKDTQYFGPGTRLTVL.

This clone was counted between two and nine times. V gene TRBV9 combines with J gene TRBJ1-6; D may be TRBD1 (5 bases). V dropped 0 bases and J dropped 11 bases, with 9 bases sitting between them. Germline CDR1 reads SGDLS; CDR2 reads YYNGEE. The CDR3 spans 13 residues. CDR3: CASSVGRGAPLHF. The CDR3 DNA sequence: TGTGCCAGCAGCGTAGGGCGGGGGGCACCCCTCCACTTT.

V and J are TRBV6-1 and TRBJ2-1; D is unclear. The CDR3 is 11 residues long. Germline CDR1 is MNHNS and CDR2 is SASEGT. With 5 bases removed from V and 6 bases from J, the gap between germline ends came to 5 bases. CDR3 residues: CASSNSNEQFF. DNA for the CDR3: TGTGCCAGCAGTAATAGCAATGAGCAGTTCTTC.

This clone was picked up a small number of times. The chain joins TRBV2 to TRBJ1-5; D call uncertain. V was clipped by 2 bases and J by 5 bases, with 10 bases between them. In germline, CDR1 is SNHLY, CDR2 FYNNEI. This CDR3 has 14 amino acids. CDR3 bases: TGTGCCAGCAGTGAAAATAGCATGGATCAGCCCCAGCATTTT. Residues: CASSENSMDQPQHF.

This clone was detected only a few times. The chain is built from TRBV6-1 and TRBJ1-1; tentatively, D is TRBD1 (5 bases). V lost 1 base and J lost 4, with 13 bases in between. CDR1 and CDR2 (germline): MNHNS, SASEGT. The CDR3 is made up of 15 amino acids. This CDR3 reads CASSEDGAFGTEAFF. The DNA for the CDR3 is TGTGCCAGCAGTGAAGACGGGGCATTTGGCACTGAAGCTTTCTTT.

This clone was recorded a few times. Additional DNA sequences in this sample encode the identical CDR3. The V call is TRBV4-3, the J call TRBJ1-1; 7 nucleotides match TRBD1. V gave up 1 base and J gave up 3 bases; unmatched junction bases: 2. The CDR3 contains 14 residues. From germline, CDR1 is LGHNA and CDR2 YSLEER. The DNA for the CDR3 is TGCGCCAGCAGCCAAGGAACAGGGGACACTGAAGCTTTCTTT. It specifies CASSQGTGDTEAFF.

This clone was observed a handful of times. The rearrangement links TRBV7-9 to TRBJ2-4; D gene ambiguous. Germline assignment: CDR1 SEHNR and CDR2 FQNEAQ (reference sequence). The CDR3 has 15 amino acids. Trimming removed 5 bases at V and 3 bases at J, with 14 bases between. CDR3: CASSPARANKNIQYF. The CDR3 DNA is TGTGCCAGCAGCCCAGCTAGGGCGAACAAAAACATTCAGTACTTC.

V usage is TRBV27 and J usage is TRBJ1-6, with 7 bases matching TRBD1. Germline V gives CDR1 MNHEY, CDR2 SMNVEV (reference sequence). CDR3 size: 17 residues. V was clipped by 4 bases and J by 4 bases; unmatched bases: 10. CDR3 bases: TGTGCCAGCAGTTCGAGACAGGGAACGGGTTATAATTCACCCCTCCACTTT. Its protein product is CASSSRQGTGYNSPLHF.

This clone has at least ten counts. Other DNA sequences from this sample encode an identical CDR3 as well. The chain has TRBV5-1 and TRBJ2-3; unclear D gene. CDR1 and CDR2 from the germline V gene are SGHRS and YFSETQ. The CDR3 has 14 amino acids. Trimming left V 4 bases short and J 1 base short, with 10 bases between. CDR3 coding DNA: TGCGCCAGCAGCCCAGGCGAGGGCACAGATACGCAGTATTTT. Encoded protein: CASSPGEGTDTQYF. Together with reference TRBV5-1 and TRBJ2-3, the CDR3 gives the full variable domain: KAGVTQTPRYLIKTRGQQVTLSCSPISGHRSVSWYQQTPGQGLQFLFEYFSETQRNKGNFPGRFSGRQFSNSRSEMNVSTLELGDSALYLCASSPGEGTDTQYFGPGTRLTVL.

The chain recombines TRBV29-1 with TRBJ2-2; 13 bases match TRBD2. The CDR3 sequence is 15 residues long. The J segment lost 4 bases and the V segment lost 7 bases, leaving 6 bases of the junction unmatched. Germline CDR1 and CDR2: SQVTM and ANQGSEA. DNA of the CDR3: TGCAGCGCCGCTACTAGCGGGAGGGCCACCGGGGAGCTGTTTTTT. Its protein product is CSAATSGRATGELFF.

This clone was observed a few times. At the DNA level, this CDR3 is encoded by other sequences in the same sample as well. This sequence joins TRBV6-6 and TRBJ2-3, with 8 nucleotides matching TRBD1. The V segment lost 3 bases and the J segment 1 base; nucleotides outside the gene matches: 3. From germline, CDR1 is MNHNY and CDR2 SVGAGI (reference sequence). The CDR3 is made up of 15 amino acids. CDR3 nucleotide sequence: TGTGCCAGCAGTTATCAGGGGGCGCGCACAGATACGCAGTATTTT. Residues: CASSYQGARTDTQYF.

This clone was seen a few times. The gene calls are TRBV7-9 and TRBJ1-1, with D perhaps TRBD1 (5 bases). V shed 5 bases and J shed 2 bases, with 9 bases lying between them. In germline, CDR1 is SEHNR, CDR2 FQNEAQ (reference sequence). The CDR3 is 13 amino acids. CDR3 residues: CASSRDRNTEAFF. CDR3 DNA sequence: TGTGCCAGCAGCCGCGACAGAAACACTGAAGCTTTCTTT.

This chain links TRBV5-4 with TRBJ1-2, with 11 bases lining up with TRBD1. Trimming took 3 bases from V and 6 from J; bases not matched to a gene: 4. CDR1 is SGHNT, CDR2 YYREEE, per germline (reference sequence). CDR3 size: 14 residues. This CDR3 is CASSWTGGDNGYTF. For the CDR3, the DNA is TGTGCCAGCAGCTGGACAGGGGGCGATAATGGCTACACCTTC.

There are many counts of this clone. The gene calls are TRBV19 and TRBJ2-1; TRBD2 matches at 12 bases. The germline CDR1 and CDR2 sequences are LNHDA and SQIVND (reference sequence). The V and J ends lost 6 bases and 5 bases, in that order; junction bases with no gene match: 11. The CDR3 totals 17 residues. CDR3 loop: CASSLPRGLAGNNEQFF. DNA of the CDR3: TGTGCCAGTAGCCTACCCCGAGGACTAGCGGGGAACAATGAGCAGTTCTTC.

This clone was found once. CDR3 in amino acids: CAIKGDMNTEAFF. DNA of the CDR3: TGTGCCATCAAGGGGGACATGAACACTGAAGCTTTCTTT. The chain has TRBV10-3 and TRBJ1-1; a weak D match, TRBD1 (6 bases). The CDR3 is 13 residues long. The germline CDR1 and CDR2 sequences are ENHRY and SYGVKD. Trimming took off 7 bases at V and 0 bases at J, with 9 bases between the two ends.

The J gene is TRBJ1-2, the V gene TRBV30; 7 nucleotides align to TRBD1. J lost 6 bases, V lost 7 bases, and 5 bases had no gene match. This CDR3 has 11 residues. CDR1 and CDR2 (germline): GTSNPN, SVGIG (reference sequence). CDR3: CASPTGHGYTF. CDR3 nucleotides: TGTGCCTCTCCGACAGGGCATGGCTACACCTTC.

This clone has only a few counts. This rearrangement joins TRBV27 to TRBJ1-2; TRBD1 is a possible D gene (5 bases). The CDR3 spans 14 residues. Trimming took 6 bases from V and 4 from J, leaving 15 bases between them. Germline V lookup: CDR1 MNHEY, CDR2 SMNVEV (reference sequence). CDR3 coding DNA: TGTGCCAGCAGGTCGGGGGGGGAGATCTATGGCTACACCTTC. Residues: CASRSGGEIYGYTF.

This clone was counted a few times. The chain recombines TRBV7-2 with TRBJ2-5; the match to TRBD1 covers 9 bases. The CDR3 runs to 15 residues. Germline CDR1 and CDR2: SGHTA and FQGNSA. V dropped 1 base and J dropped 11; count of bases not matched to a gene: 11. CDR3 protein: CASSLGPRTGAAQYF. The CDR3 DNA reads as TGTGCCAGCAGCTTAGGGCCCCGGACAGGGGCTGCACAGTACTTC.

This clone has a handful of counts. CDR3 amino acids: CASSHPGRLQETQYF. CDR3 nucleotide sequence: TGTGCCAGCAGTCACCCCGGGAGACTGCAAGAGACCCAGTACTTC. The chain uses TRBV6-6 and TRBJ2-5, with D tentatively TRBD2 (6 bases). This CDR3 comprises 15 residues. Per germline, CDR1 MNHNY and CDR2 SVGAGI (reference sequence). V shed 5 bases and J shed 2 bases, with 15 bases lying between them.

A few counts support this clone. The J gene is TRBJ1-1, the V gene TRBV19, with D maybe TRBD1 (6 bases). CDR3 length equals 16 residues. The germline CDR1 and CDR2 sequences are LNHDA and SQIVND (reference sequence). Deletions cut 3 bases from V and 0 bases from J, with 14 bases between. CDR3 sequence: CASSITGMGLNTEAFF. The CDR3 DNA reads as TGTGCCAGTAGTATTACAGGGATGGGACTGAACACTGAAGCTTTCTTT.

This clone was seen a handful of times. The same CDR3 can be traced to other DNA sequences in this sample. CDR3 loop: CASSVGQMNTEAFF. CDR3 coding DNA: TGTGCCAGCAGCGTTGGACAGATGAACACTGAAGCTTTCTTT. The chain combines TRBV9 with TRBJ1-1, with a tentative D call TRBD1 (6 bases). The length of the CDR3 is 14 residues. Per germline, CDR1 SGDLS and CDR2 YYNGEE. V lost 2 bases, J lost 0 bases, and 8 bases lay in between.

The chain joins TRBV14 to TRBJ2-1, with D perhaps TRBD2 (5 bases). This CDR3 comprises 15 residues. V lost 3 bases to trimming and J lost 7 bases, with 16 bases between them. Germline loops: CDR1 SGHDN, CDR2 FVKESK. DNA of the CDR3: TGTGCCAGCAGCCACTGGTTGGGGAGAGGGAATGAGCAGTTCTTC. Translated, it gives CASSHWLGRGNEQFF. Based on the CDR3 plus reference TRBV14 and TRBJ2-1, the full variable domain is EAGVTQFPSHSVIEKGQTVTLRCDPISGHDNLYWYRRVMGKEIKFLLHFVKESKQDESGMPNNRFLAERTGGTYSTLKVQPAELEDSGVYFCASSHWLGRGNEQFFGPGTRLTVL.

About this clone: Other DNA sequences in this specimen translate into the identical CDR3. The chain joins TRBV2 to TRBJ1-4, with D perhaps matching TRBD1 (6 bases). V lost 2 bases, J lost 5 bases, and 12 bases lay in between. The CDR3 loop spans 15 amino acids. CDR1 and CDR2 (germline): SNHLY, FYNNEI. CDR3 bases: TGTGCCAGCAGTGAATCGACAGGAAGAAATGAAAAACTGTTTTTT. It yields the protein CASSESTGRNEKLFF.

This clone was seen only a few times. The junction departs from germline at one end; a sequencing error may be responsible. The chain carries TRBV20-1 and TRBJ2-3; D gene ambiguous. Germline V gene sequence: CDR1 DFQATT, CDR2 SNEGSKA (reference sequence). The CDR3 has 11 residues. The CDR3 is CSASSRDTQYF. DNA for the CDR3: TGCAGTGCTTCGAGCAGAGATACGCAGTATTTT.